Below, 17 T cell receptor beta chains from the same sample are listed, as sequenced in a study of shared clonotypes between healthy human individuals (dated by TCRdb to 2020 to 2021). Library preparation employed the immunoSEQ multiplex PCR assay. TCRdb's version of the immuneACCESS table is confined to in-frame rearrangements and falls short of the full clone set. An unresolved V gene accounts for under half of the shortfall where checked; the remainder is of unknown origin. The sample table contains about 700,000 clones; only one count was recorded for around 67% of them. The ten top clones hold 1.5% to 2% of the sample. Sequencing was carried out using memory CD4+ T cells sorted from blood. The sample's cell subset or site label is to be understood as: CD45RA-negative fraction. The receptors come from a woman in her twenties or thirties in good health.

The chain recombines TRBV11-2 with TRBJ2-1; TRBD2 matches at 12 bases. The CDR3 length is 18 residues. J lost 2 bases, V lost 5 bases, and 10 bases had no gene match. The V gene's germline CDR1 is SGHAT and CDR2 FQNNGV. The CDR3 DNA is TGTGCCAGCAGCAGACCCTGGACTAGCGGGACCGCCTACAATGAGCAGTTCTTC. Its protein product is CASSRPWTSGTAYNEQFF.

This sequence joins TRBV7-9 and TRBJ2-3; unclear D gene. This CDR3 spans 16 amino acids. The germline CDR1 and CDR2 sequences are SEHNR and FQNEAQ (reference sequence). Trimming took off 2 bases at V and 7 bases at J, with 19 bases between the two ends. In DNA, the CDR3 is TGTGCCAGCAGCTTAAGGAGATCAAGGCCTAACAATACGCAGTATTTT. This sequence encodes CASSLRRSRPNNTQYF.

V and J are TRBV4-2 and TRBJ2-1, with 11 bases lining up with TRBD2. CDR1 and CDR2 from the germline V gene are LGHNA and YNFKEQ. The CDR3 spans 19 residues. The V and J ends lost 3 bases and 2 bases, in that order; junction bases with no gene match: 12. CDR3 sequence reads: CASSQAGTSGTFTYNEQFF. CDR3 sequence (DNA): TGTGCCAGCAGCCAGGCCGGGACTAGCGGAACCTTTACCTACAATGAGCAGTTCTTC.

The V and J genes are TRBV7-9 and TRBJ2-7; 9 nucleotides line up with TRBD2. In germline, CDR1 is SEHNR, CDR2 FQNEAQ (reference sequence). V gave up 5 bases and J gave up 3 bases; unmatched junction bases: 8. This CDR3 has 15 amino acids. CDR3 sequence reads: CASSAQSGRIYEQYF. As DNA, the CDR3 is TGTGCCAGCAGCGCACAAAGCGGGAGGATCTACGAGCAGTACTTC. Supplemented by reference TRBV7-9 and TRBJ2-7, the full variable domain reads DTGVSQNPRHKITKRGQNVTFRCDPISEHNRLYWYRQTLGQGPEFLTYFQNEAQLEKSRLLSDRFSAERPKGSFSTLEIQRTEQGDSAMYLCASSAQSGRIYEQYFGPGTRLTVT.

The V gene is TRBV7-9, the J gene TRBJ1-1; D might be TRBD1 (5 bases). Per germline, CDR1 SEHNR and CDR2 FQNEAQ (reference sequence). The V gene lost 2 bases and the J gene lost 10 bases, with 17 bases spanning the gap. The length of the CDR3 is 14 residues. The CDR3 DNA sequence: TGTGCCAGCAGCTTACTCCAGGGAGCACATGGAGCTTTCTTT. It translates to CASSLLQGAHGAFF. The whole variable domain, remainder taken from reference TRBV7-9 and TRBJ1-1, is DTGVSQNPRHKITKRGQNVTFRCDPISEHNRLYWYRQTLGQGPEFLTYFQNEAQLEKSRLLSDRFSAERPKGSFSTLEIQRTEQGDSAMYLCASSLLQGAHGAFFGQGTRLTVV.

The V and J genes are TRBV5-8 and TRBJ2-4, with 10 bases lining up with TRBD2. Trimming took 2 bases from V and 0 from J; bases not matched to a gene: 2. The germline V gene encodes CDR1 SGHTS and CDR2 YDEGEE. CDR3 length: 16 residues. This CDR3 is CASSFSSGRAKNIQYF. The CDR3 coding sequence is TGTGCCAGCAGCTTCTCTAGCGGGAGAGCCAAAAACATTCAGTACTTC.

This clone has only a few counts. Other DNA sequences in the same sample also yield this CDR3. J is TRBJ2-3 and V is TRBV11-2; the D is unclear. V lost 4 bases to trimming and J lost 3 bases, with 2 bases between them. CDR1 SGHAT and CDR2 FQNNGV come from the germline V gene. The CDR3 is 11 amino acids. CDR3 residues: CASSSTDTQYF. Here the CDR3 DNA reads TGTGCCAGCAGCTCGACAGATACGCAGTATTTT.

The J gene is TRBJ2-1, the V gene TRBV7-2; no reliable D call. The CDR3 has 12 residues. V shed 2 bases and J shed 4 bases, with 3 bases lying between them. Per germline, CDR1 SGHTA and CDR2 FQGNSA. The CDR3 nucleotides are TGTGCCAGCAGCTTAAGGTACAATGAGCAGTTCTTC. Protein product: CASSLRYNEQFF.

The chain recombines TRBV5-1 with TRBJ2-7; no definite D call. Trimming removed 3 bases from V and 4 bases from J, with 8 bases in between. In germline, CDR1 is SGHRS, CDR2 YFSETQ. The CDR3 loop spans 12 amino acids. Here the CDR3 reads CASSYSEYEQYF. CDR3 sequence (DNA): TGCGCCAGCAGCTACTCTGAATACGAGCAGTACTTC.

The chain combines TRBV7-2 with TRBJ2-7, with D possibly being TRBD1 or TRBD2 (5 bases each). V gave up 4 bases and J gave up 6 bases, with 16 bases separating them. Germline-derived CDR1 and CDR2 are SGHTA and FQGNSA. The CDR3 consists of 14 residues. The CDR3 here is CASSSSGTGGEQYF. CDR3 DNA sequence: TGTGCCAGCAGCTCCTCCGGGACCGGAGGCGAGCAGTACTTC.

This chain uses TRBV5-1 with TRBJ2-1; 10 bases fit TRBD1. The CDR3 totals 14 residues. Germline CDR1 reads SGHRS; CDR2 reads YFSETQ. The V and J ends lost 7 bases and 7 bases, in that order; junction bases with no gene match: 8. The CDR3 DNA sequence: TGCGCCAGCTATGACAGGGGGCGTGTGAATGAGCAGTTCTTC. Protein product: CASYDRGRVNEQFF.

In its sample, this clone was seen a few times. The chain links TRBV29-1 to TRBJ2-1; the match to TRBD2 covers 8 bases. The germline V gene encodes CDR1 SQVTM and CDR2 ANQGSEA. With 8 bases clipped from V and 4 bases from J, the junction kept 7 bases outside the gene matches. The CDR3 runs to 13 residues. This chain's CDR3 is CSCDTSGYNEQFF. In nucleotides, the CDR3 is TGCAGCTGTGATACTAGCGGATACAATGAGCAGTTCTTC.

With regard to this clone: The same CDR3 is also encoded by other DNA sequences in this sample. The genes are TRBV7-2 and TRBJ2-3; 9 bases are a match to TRBD2. There are 16 residues in the CDR3. Germline V gene sequence: CDR1 SGHTA, CDR2 FQGNSA. J lost 3 bases, V lost 0 bases, and 4 bases had no gene match. The CDR3 bases are TGTGCCAGCAGCTTAGCCCGGCTAGCGGGAACAGATACGCAGTATTTT. Protein sequence: CASSLARLAGTDTQYF.

The chain has TRBV2 and TRBJ2-3; TRBD1 might be the D (5 bases). Per the germline V gene, CDR1 is SNHLY and CDR2 is FYNNEI. This CDR3 is built from 15 residues. V lost 4 bases to trimming and J lost 2 bases, with 13 bases between them. CDR3 protein: CASSGGRADTDTQYF. DNA of the CDR3: TGTGCCAGCAGTGGAGGCAGGGCTGACACAGATACGCAGTATTTT.

The J gene is TRBJ2-7, the V gene TRBV28; 7 positions match TRBD2. The CDR3 contains 14 residues. CDR1 and CDR2 from the germline V gene are MDHEN and SYDVKM. Trimming cost V 3 bases and J 0 bases; bases outside gene matches: 2. CDR3 coding DNA: TGTGCCAGCAGTTTGGGAGGGGCCTCCTACGAGCAGTACTTC. It translates to CASSLGGASYEQYF. The variable domain in full, with the rest retrieved from reference TRBV28 and TRBJ2-7, is DVKVTQSSRYLVKRTGEKVFLECVQDMDHENMFWYRQDPGLGLRLIYFSYDVKMKEKGDIPEGYSVSREKKERFSLILESASTNQTSMYLCASSLGGASYEQYFGPGTRLTVT.

This clone has just a few counts. The chain uses TRBV18 and TRBJ2-2; perhaps TRBD1 as D (6 bases). V lost 3 bases to trimming and J lost 1 base, with 9 bases between them. The CDR3 contains 15 residues. Germline assignment: CDR1 KGHSH and CDR2 LQKENI. CDR3 sequence (DNA): TGTGCCAGCTCACCGTCGGGACAGAACACCGGGGAGCTGTTTTTT. Amino acids: CASSPSGQNTGELFF.

The chain combines TRBV9 with TRBJ2-1; D possibly corresponds to TRBD2 (5 bases). Per the germline V gene, CDR1 is SGDLS and CDR2 is YYNGEE. The CDR3 extends over 14 amino acids. V was pared by 5 bases and J by 3 bases, with 12 bases between. CDR3 sequence reads: CASSPSGYYNEQFF. In DNA form, the CDR3 reads TGTGCCAGCAGTCCCAGCGGCTACTACAATGAGCAGTTCTTC.